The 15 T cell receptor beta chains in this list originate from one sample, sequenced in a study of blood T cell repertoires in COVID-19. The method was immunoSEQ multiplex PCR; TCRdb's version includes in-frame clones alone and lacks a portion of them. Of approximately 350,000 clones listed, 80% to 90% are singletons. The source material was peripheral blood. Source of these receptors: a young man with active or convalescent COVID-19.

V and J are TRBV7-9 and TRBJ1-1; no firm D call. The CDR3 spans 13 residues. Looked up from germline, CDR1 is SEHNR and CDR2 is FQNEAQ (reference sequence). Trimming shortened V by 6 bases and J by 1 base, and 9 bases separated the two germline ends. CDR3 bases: TGTGCCAGCAGGCAGGTGTCGAACACTGAAGCTTTCTTT. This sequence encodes CASRQVSNTEAFF. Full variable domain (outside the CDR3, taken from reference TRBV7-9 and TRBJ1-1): DTGVSQNPRHKITKRGQNVTFRCDPISEHNRLYWYRQTLGQGPEFLTYFQNEAQLEKSRLLSDRFSAERPKGSFSTLEIQRTEQGDSAMYLCASRQVSNTEAFFGQGTRLTVV.

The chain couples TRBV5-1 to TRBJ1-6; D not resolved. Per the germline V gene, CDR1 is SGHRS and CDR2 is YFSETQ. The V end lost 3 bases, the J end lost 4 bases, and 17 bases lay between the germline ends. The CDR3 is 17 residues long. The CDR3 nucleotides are TGCGCCAGCAGCTCACTTCCACCAGGCCCGTATAATTCACCCCTCCACTTT. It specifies CASSSLPPGPYNSPLHF.

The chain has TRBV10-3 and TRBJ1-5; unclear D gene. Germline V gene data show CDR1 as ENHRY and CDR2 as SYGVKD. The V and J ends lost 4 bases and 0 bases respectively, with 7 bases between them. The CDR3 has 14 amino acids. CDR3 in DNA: TGTGCCATCAGTGCGGAGAGTAGCAATCAGCCCCAGCATTTT. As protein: CAISAESSNQPQHF.

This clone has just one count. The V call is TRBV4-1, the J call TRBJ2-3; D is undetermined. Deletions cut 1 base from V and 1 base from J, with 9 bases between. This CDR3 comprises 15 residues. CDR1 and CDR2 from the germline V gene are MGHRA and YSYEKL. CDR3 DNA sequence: TGCGCCAGCAGCCAAGGCCAGGTGGGCACAGATACGCAGTATTTT. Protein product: CASSQGQVGTDTQYF.

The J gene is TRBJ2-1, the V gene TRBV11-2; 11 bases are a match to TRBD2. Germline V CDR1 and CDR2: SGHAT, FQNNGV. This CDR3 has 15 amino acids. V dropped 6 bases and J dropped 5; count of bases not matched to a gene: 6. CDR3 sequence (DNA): TGTGCCAGCAGTAGCGGGGGGGCACTAAACAATGAGCAGTTCTTC. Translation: CASSSGGALNNEQFF.

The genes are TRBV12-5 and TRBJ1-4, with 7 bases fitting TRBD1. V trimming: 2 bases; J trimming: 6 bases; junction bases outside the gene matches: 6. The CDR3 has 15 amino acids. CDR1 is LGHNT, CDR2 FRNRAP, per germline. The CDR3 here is CASGLRATGDEKLFF. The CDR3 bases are TGTGCTAGTGGTTTGAGGGCCACAGGGGATGAAAAACTGTTTTTT.

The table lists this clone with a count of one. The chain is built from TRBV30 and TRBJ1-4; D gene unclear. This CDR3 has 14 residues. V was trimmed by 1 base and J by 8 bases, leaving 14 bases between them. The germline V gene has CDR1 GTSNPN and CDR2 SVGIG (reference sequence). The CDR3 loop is CAWSDGINGEKLFF. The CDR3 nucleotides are TGTGCCTGGAGTGACGGGATAAATGGGGAAAAACTGTTTTTT. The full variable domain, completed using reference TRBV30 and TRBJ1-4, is SQTIHQWPATLVQPVGSPLSLECTVEGTSNPNLYWYRQAAGRGLQLLFYSVGIGQISSEVPQNLSASRPQDRQFILSSKKLLLSDSGFYLCAWSDGINGEKLFFGSGTQLSVL.

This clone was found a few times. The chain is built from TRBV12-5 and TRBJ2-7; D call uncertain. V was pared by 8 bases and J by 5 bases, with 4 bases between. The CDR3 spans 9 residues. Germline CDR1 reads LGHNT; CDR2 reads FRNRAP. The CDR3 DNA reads TGTGCTAGTCTCCACGAGCAGTACTTC. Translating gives CASLHEQYF.

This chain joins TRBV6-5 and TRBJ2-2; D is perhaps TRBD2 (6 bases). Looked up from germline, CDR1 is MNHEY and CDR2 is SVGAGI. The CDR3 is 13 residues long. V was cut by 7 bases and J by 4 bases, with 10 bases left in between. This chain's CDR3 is CASTGRGTGELFF. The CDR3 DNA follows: TGTGCCAGCACCGGGAGAGGCACCGGGGAGCTGTTTTTT.

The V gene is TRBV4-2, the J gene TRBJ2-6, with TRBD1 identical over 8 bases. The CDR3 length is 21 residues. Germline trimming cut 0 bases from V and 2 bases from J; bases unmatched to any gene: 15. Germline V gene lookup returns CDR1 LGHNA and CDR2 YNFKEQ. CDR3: CASSQDPSPGQVRTGANVLTF. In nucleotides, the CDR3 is TGTGCCAGCAGCCAAGACCCTTCCCCGGGACAGGTGAGGACTGGGGCCAACGTCCTGACTTTC.

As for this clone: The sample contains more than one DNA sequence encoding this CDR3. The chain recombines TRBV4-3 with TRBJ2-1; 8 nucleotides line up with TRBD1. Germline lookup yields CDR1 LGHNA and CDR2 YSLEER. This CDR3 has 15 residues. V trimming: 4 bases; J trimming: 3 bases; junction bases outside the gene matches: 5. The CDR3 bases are TGCGCCAGCAGCCCCGGACAGGGCAACTACAATGAGCAGTTCTTC. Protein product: CASSPGQGNYNEQFF.

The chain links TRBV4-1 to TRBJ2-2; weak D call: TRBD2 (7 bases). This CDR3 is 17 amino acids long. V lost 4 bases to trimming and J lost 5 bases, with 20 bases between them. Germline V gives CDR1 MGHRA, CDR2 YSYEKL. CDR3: CASSPRGGGGKTGELFF. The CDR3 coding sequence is TGCGCCAGCAGCCCACGAGGAGGGGGAGGGAAAACCGGGGAGCTGTTTTTT.

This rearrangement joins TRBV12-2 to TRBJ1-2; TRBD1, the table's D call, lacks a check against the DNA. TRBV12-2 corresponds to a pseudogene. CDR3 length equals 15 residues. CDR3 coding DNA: TGTGCAAGTCGCTTAAATTCAGGGGTGGCGTATGGCTACACCTTC. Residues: CASRLNSGVAYGYTF.

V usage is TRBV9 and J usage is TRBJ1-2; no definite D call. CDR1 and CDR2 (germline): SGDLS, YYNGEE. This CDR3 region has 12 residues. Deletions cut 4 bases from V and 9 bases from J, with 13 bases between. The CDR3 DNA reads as TGTGCCAGCAGCTCCCGGGGAGTACGCTACACCTTC. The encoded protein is CASSSRGVRYTF. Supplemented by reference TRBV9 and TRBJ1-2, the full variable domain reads DSGVTQTPKHLITATGQRVTLRCSPRSGDLSVYWYQQSLDQGLQFLIQYYNGEERAKGNILERFSAQQFPDLHSELNLSSLELGDSALYFCASSSRGVRYTFGSGTRLTVV.

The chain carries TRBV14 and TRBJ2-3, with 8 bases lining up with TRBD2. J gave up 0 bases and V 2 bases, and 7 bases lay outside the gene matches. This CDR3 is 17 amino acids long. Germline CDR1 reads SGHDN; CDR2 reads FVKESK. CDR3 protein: CASSQLAGRASTDTQYF. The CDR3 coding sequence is TGTGCCAGCAGCCAACTAGCGGGCCGGGCCAGCACAGATACGCAGTATTTT.